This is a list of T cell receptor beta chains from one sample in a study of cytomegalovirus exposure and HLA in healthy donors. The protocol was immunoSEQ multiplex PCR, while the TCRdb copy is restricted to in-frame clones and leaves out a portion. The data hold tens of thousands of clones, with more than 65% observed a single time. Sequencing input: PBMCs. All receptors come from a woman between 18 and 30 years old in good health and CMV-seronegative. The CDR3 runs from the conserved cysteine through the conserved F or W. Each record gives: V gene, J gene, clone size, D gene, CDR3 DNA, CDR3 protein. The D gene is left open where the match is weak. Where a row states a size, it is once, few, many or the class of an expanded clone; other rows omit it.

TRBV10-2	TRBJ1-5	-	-	TGCGCCAGCAGTGATCCAGGGGGCAATCAGCCCCAGCATTTT	CASSDPGGNQPQHF
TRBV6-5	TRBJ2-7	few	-	TGTGCCAGCAGTTATCGGGGTAGCAGGAGATATTACGAGCAGTACTTC	CASSYRGSRRYYEQYF
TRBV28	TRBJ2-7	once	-	TGTGCCAGCAGTCTTCCCTCAGTTGACGAGCAGTACTTC	CASSLPSVDEQYF
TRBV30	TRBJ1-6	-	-	TGTGCCAGGGGGGGGGCCCTTAATTCACCCCTCCACTTT	CARGGALNSPLHF
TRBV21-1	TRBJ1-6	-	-	TGTGCCAGCAGCAAAGAAACGACGGGGGTCCGTCGCCTCCACTTT	CASSKETTGVRRLHF
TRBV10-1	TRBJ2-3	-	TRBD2	TGCGCCAGCAGTGCAAACCTAGCGGGAGGGACAGATACGCAGTATTTT	CASSANLAGGTDTQYF
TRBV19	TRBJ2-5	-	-	TGTGCCAGTAGTCTGCGGAGGAGCGGCGGGGAGACCCAGTACTTC	CASSLRRSGGETQYF
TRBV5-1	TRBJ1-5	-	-	TGCGCCAGCAGCCTTGACACCAATCAGCCCCAGCATTTT	CASSLDTNQPQHF
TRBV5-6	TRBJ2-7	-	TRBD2	TGTGCCAGCAGCTTGGAGGCTAGCGGCGACGAGCAGTACTTC	CASSLEASGDEQYF
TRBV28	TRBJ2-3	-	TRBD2	TGTGCCAGCAGTTTAATAGCGGGGAGCACAGATACGCAGTATTTT	CASSLIAGSTDTQYF
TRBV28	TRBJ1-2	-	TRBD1	TGTGCCAGCAGGGCAGGGGGTTTCTATGGCTACACCTTC	CASRAGGFYGYTF
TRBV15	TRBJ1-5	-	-	TGTGCCACCAGCAGAGATAACGGTCAGCCCCAGCATTTT	CATSRDNGQPQHF
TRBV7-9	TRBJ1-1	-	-	TGTGCCAGCAGCCCTACGACATTGAGTGATCCTGAAGCTTTCTTT	CASSPTTLSDPEAFF
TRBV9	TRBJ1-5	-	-	TGTGCCAGCAGCCTCGTGGGCGATAGCAATCAGCCCCAGCATTTT	CASSLVGDSNQPQHF
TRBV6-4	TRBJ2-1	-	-	TGTGCCAGCAGTGAGGCGGGAAGCTCCTACAATGAGCAGTTCTTC	CASSEAGSSYNEQFF
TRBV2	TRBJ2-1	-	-	TGTGCCAGCAGCCAGCTCGAGGGTGGCTACAATGAGCAGTTCTTC	CASSQLEGGYNEQFF
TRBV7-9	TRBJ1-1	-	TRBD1	TGTTCCAGCAGCTTAGGGTCCGGACAGGGGAGGGCTGAAGCTTTCTTT	CSSSLGSGQGRAEAFF
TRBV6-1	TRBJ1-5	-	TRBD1	TGTGCCAGCAGTGATACAGGGGCGTACAATCAGCCCCAGCATTTT	CASSDTGAYNQPQHF
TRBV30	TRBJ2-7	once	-	TGTGCCTGGGGGCGGGACAGCTCCTACGAGCAGTACTTC	CAWGRDSSYEQYF
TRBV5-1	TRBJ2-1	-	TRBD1	TGCGCCAGCAGCTTGGCAGTTGGGACAGGGGGCTACAATGAGCAGTTCTTC	CASSLAVGTGGYNEQFF
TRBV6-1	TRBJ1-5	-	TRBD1	TGTGCCAGCAGTGTATTCCAGGGGGAAGGCAATCAGCCCCAGCATTTT	CASSVFQGEGNQPQHF
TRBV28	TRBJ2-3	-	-	TGTGCCAGCAGTTTAAGGCAGGGTATAGATACGCAGTATTTT	CASSLRQGIDTQYF
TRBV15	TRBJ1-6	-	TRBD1	TGTGCCACCAGCAGAGATTCGGCAGGGGGTTCACCCCTCCACTTT	CATSRDSAGGSPLHF
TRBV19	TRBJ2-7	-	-	TGTGCCAGTAGTCTACATAGCGGACGCTACGAGCAGTACTTC	CASSLHSGRYEQYF
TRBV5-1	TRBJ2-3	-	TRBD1	TGCGCCAGCAGCCAGGGACAGGGGGCTGGCGGCCCCACCGGGTATTTT	CASSQGQGAGGPTGYF
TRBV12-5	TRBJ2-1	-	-	TGTGCTAGTGGTTTCCAGATAGCGGAAGATTACAATGAGCAGTTCTTC	CASGFQIAEDYNEQFF
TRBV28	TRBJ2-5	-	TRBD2	TGTGCCAGCAGTTCTAGCGGACAAGAGACCCAGTACTTC	CASSSSGQETQYF
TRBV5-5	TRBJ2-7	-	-	TGTGCCAGCAGGGGGGGCAGGGGGGACGAGCAGTACTTC	CASRGGRGDEQYF
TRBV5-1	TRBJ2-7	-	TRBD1	TGCGCCAGCAGCCGGGAAGGACAGGAATACGAGCAGTACTTC	CASSREGQEYEQYF
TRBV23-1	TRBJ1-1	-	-	TGCGCCAGCAGTCCACATCTAGGGGGGGCTAGAGGCACTGAAGCTTTCTTT	CASSPHLGGARGTEAFF
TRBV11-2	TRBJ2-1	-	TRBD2	TGTGCCAGCAGCAGCCGACTAGCTGAAAATGAGCAGTTCTTC	CASSSRLAENEQFF
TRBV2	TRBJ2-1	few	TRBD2	TGTGCCAGCAGCCAGACTAGCGTCTACAATGAGCAGTTCTTC	CASSQTSVYNEQFF
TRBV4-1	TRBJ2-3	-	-	TGCGCCAGCAGCCATGGCTGGAGGCGGGGAGCCACAGATACGCAGTATTTT	CASSHGWRRGATDTQYF
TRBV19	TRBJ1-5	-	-	TGTGCCAGTAGTTTGGACGGGGAACAGCCCCAGCATTTT	CASSLDGEQPQHF
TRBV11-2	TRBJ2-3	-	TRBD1	TGTGCCAGCAGCCCGAGGACAGGTTTTGTCACAGATACGCAGTATTTT	CASSPRTGFVTDTQYF
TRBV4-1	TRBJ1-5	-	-	TGCGCCAGCAGCCAAGATCCGGACAGAGCCCAGCCCCAGCATTTT	CASSQDPDRAQPQHF
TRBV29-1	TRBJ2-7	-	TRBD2	TGCAGCGTTGAAGACGGGAATAGCGGGAGCTACGAGCAGTACTTC	CSVEDGNSGSYEQYF
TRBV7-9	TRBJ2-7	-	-	TGTGCCAGCAGCTTAGCTGGGGGGGCGGAGTACTTC	CASSLAGGAEYF
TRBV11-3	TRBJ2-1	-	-	TGTGCCAGCAGCTTAGCGGGAGAGGGCTACAATGAGCAGTTCTTC	CASSLAGEGYNEQFF
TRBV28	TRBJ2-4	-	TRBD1	TGTGCCAGCAGAAAACGGACAGGCAAAAACATTCAGTACTTC	CASRKRTGKNIQYF
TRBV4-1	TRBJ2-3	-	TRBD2	TGCGCCAGCAGCAAATTAGCGGGAGCGATTGCAGATACGCAGTATTTT	CASSKLAGAIADTQYF
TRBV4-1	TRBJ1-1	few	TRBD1	TGCGCCAGCAGCGGGACAGGAGCCGAGAACACTGAAGCTTTCTTT	CASSGTGAENTEAFF
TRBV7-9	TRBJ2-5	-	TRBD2	TGTGCCAGCAGCTTATTCGCGGGAGAGGAGACCCAGTACTTC	CASSLFAGEETQYF
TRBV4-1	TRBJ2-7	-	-	TGCGCCAGCAGCCAAGAACTTCACGAGCAGTACTTC	CASSQELHEQYF
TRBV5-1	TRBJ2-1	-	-	TGCGCCAGCAGCTTGGAGCATTCCCAGGGGCCCAATGAGCAGTTCTTC	CASSLEHSQGPNEQFF
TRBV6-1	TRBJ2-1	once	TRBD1	TGTGCCAGCAGGGATCGACAGGGCGGTGAGCAGTTCTTC	CASRDRQGGEQFF
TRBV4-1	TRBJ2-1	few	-	TGCGCCAGCAGCCTCGAGGTAGCCCAGAGCTTTTACAATGAGCAGTTCTTC	CASSLEVAQSFYNEQFF
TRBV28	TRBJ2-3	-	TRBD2	TGTGCCAGCAGTTCCCCGGGGACGTGGCGGGAGAGCACAGATACGCAGTATTTT	CASSSPGTWRESTDTQYF
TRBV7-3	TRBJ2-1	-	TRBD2	TGTGCCAGCAGCTTAATGGCACTAGCGGGAAATGAGCAGTTCTTC	CASSLMALAGNEQFF
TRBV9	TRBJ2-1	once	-	TGTGCCAGCACGTTAGGGGGAGGGTCCTACAATGAGCAGTTCTTC	CASTLGGGSYNEQFF
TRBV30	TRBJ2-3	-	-	TGTGCCTGGAGTATATCGGGAGGCACAGATACGCAGTATTTT	CAWSISGGTDTQYF
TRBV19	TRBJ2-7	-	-	TGTGCCAGTAGTGTGGCAGGGGGGTTCGAGCAGTACTTC	CASSVAGGFEQYF
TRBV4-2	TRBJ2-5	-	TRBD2	TGTGCCAGCAGCCAAGGGACTAGCGGGAACCAAGAGACCCAGTACTTC	CASSQGTSGNQETQYF
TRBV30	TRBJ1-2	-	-	TGTGCCTGGAGTGTGTATAAGACAGCGAAGTTCGATGGCTACACCTTC	CAWSVYKTAKFDGYTF
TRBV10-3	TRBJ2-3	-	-	TGTGCCACCGGGAGTTCAGATACGCAGTATTTT	CATGSSDTQYF
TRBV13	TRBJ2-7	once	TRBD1	TGTGCCAGCAGTCATGACAGGGGGAAATACGAGCAGTACTTC	CASSHDRGKYEQYF
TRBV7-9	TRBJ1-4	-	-	TGTGCCAGCAGCCCCTATAATGAAAAACTGTTTTTT	CASSPYNEKLFF
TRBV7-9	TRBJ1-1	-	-	TGTGCCAGCAGCACCGGTGCGAAAGCTTTCTTT	CASSTGAKAFF
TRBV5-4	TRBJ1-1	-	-	TGTGCCAGCAGCTTGGGAGACACTGAAGCTTTCTTT	CASSLGDTEAFF